The source of this T cell receptor beta chain is a study of OX40 agonist ivuxolimab in advanced cancers. The CDR3 is 14 residues long. Germline assignment: CDR1 MNHEY and CDR2 SVGAGI. The trim removed 6 bases at V and 4 bases at J, leaving 5 bases unmatched. Patients with a history of autoimmune disease or on systemic immunosuppression were excluded. Sampling of blood occurred at baseline, cycle 4 day 1, and cycle 7 day 1. About this clone: Antigen specificity is unknown.

Generated by immunoSEQ multiplex PCR, the TCRdb table keeps only in-frame clones and is missing some. The data hold tens of thousands of clones, with around 89% observed a single time. Study-level results: Average numbers of expanded clones were greater in CD8+ T cells than in CD4+. Expansion of clones was among the lowest in partial responders at 0.1-3.0 mg/kg.

V gene TRBV6-5 combines with J gene TRBJ2-2; 7 nucleotides agree with TRBD2. The sequencing used CD4+ or CD8+ T cells sorted from blood, collected in a trial of the OX40 agonist ivuxolimab. The sequence was obtained from an adult with an advanced solid tumor such as melanoma, head and neck, liver or kidney cancer. The CDR3 nucleotides are TGTGCCAGCAGGATGGCGGGAGTCACCGGGGAGCTGTTTTTT. It is translated as CASRMAGVTGELFF.